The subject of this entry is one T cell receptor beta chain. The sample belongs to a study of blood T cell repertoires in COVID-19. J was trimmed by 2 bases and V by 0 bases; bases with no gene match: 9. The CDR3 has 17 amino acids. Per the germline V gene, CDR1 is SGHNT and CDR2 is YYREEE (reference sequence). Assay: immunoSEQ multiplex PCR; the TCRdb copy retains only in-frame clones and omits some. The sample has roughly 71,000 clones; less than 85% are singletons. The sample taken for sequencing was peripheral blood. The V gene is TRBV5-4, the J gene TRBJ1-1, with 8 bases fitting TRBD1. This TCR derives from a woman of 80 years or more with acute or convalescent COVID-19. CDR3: CASSLGGGQGFNTEAFF. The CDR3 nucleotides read TGTGCCAGCAGCTTGGGGGGAGGACAGGGCTTCAACACTGAAGCTTTCTTT.